Following are 9 T cell receptor delta chains from one sample sequenced in a study of gamma-delta T cells after stem cell transplantation. TCRdb applied CATT to the RT-PCR reads for clone calling. The sample records around 1,500 delta-chain clones, about 5% being singletons. Material for sequencing was gamma-delta T cells. Source of these receptors: a human donor. It is not recorded whose cells these are; they may come from a transplant donor.

The genes are TRDV2 and TRDJ1, with 7 bases matching TRDD3. Germline lookup yields CDR1 GEAIGNYY and CDR2 EKD. V was pared by 3 bases and J by 4 bases, with 4 bases of the junction left unmatched. This CDR3 has 13 amino acids. The CDR3 loop reads CACDGLGSDKLIF. The DNA for the CDR3 is TGTGCCTGTGACGGACTGGGGAGCGATAAACTCATCTTT.

This clone has a handful of counts. DNA of the CDR3: TGTGCCTGTGAAACCTTCCTCCAATGTTTGGGAACTGGGGGATACTACCGGGACACCCGACAGATGTTTTTC. It is translated as CACETFLQCLGTGGYYRDTRQMFF. The rearrangement uses TRDV2 and TRDJ3; TRDD3 agrees at 12 bases. The CDR3 length is 24 residues. V was clipped by 4 bases and J by 5 bases; unmatched bases: 26. Germline assignment: CDR1 GEAIGNYY and CDR2 EKD.

This clone was detected a few times. The chain combines TRDV2 with TRDJ1, with 13 bases fitting TRDD3. Per the germline V gene, CDR1 is GEAIGNYY and CDR2 is EKD. J was trimmed by 0 bases and V by 2 bases; bases with no gene match: 14. This CDR3 comprises 20 residues. The CDR3 region is CACDRVGTGGYAMYTDKLIF. The DNA for the CDR3 is TGTGCCTGTGACAGAGTGGGTACTGGGGGATACGCTATGTACACCGATAAACTCATCTTT.

As to this clone: A far larger clone lies a single base away; this is likely a read error. The identical CDR3 is also encoded by other nucleotide sequences in the sample. V gene TRDV1 combines with J gene TRDJ1; TRDD3 agrees at 8 bases. CDR1 is TSWWSYY and CDR2 is QGS in the germline V gene. There are 32 residues in the CDR3. The trim removed 2 bases at V and 0 bases at J, leaving 53 bases unmatched. Here the CDR3 reads CALGEGRSTDFVKFLWPPSITGGPRYTDKLIF. CDR3 DNA sequence: TGTGCTCTTGGGGAAGGAAGGAGCACGGATTTTGTTAAGTTTCTCTGGCCTCCTTCAATTACTGGGGGCCCAAGGTACACCGATAAACTCATCTTT.

This clone was seen at least ten times. A far larger clone lies a single base away; this is likely a read error. The CDR3 reads CAPGEFPIEELDHYTDKLIF. DNA of the CDR3: TGTGCTCCTGGGGAATTTCCTATAGAGGAGCTGGATCATTACACCGATAAACTCATCTTT. The V call is TRDV1, the J call TRDJ1; D may be TRDD2 or TRDD3 (6 bases each). Germline V gives CDR1 TSWWSYY, CDR2 QGS. The CDR3 extends over 20 amino acids.

This clone appeared a few times. The V call is TRDV1, the J call TRDJ1, with D possibly matching TRDD2 (7 bases). CDR1 and CDR2 from the germline V gene are TSWWSYY and QGS. V lost 1 base and J 0 bases, leaving 33 bases between the germline ends. The CDR3 loop spans 23 amino acids. The CDR3 nucleotides are TGTGCTCTTGGGGAACCACGGGGTTCCTACAGCGGGAGGATACATGGGTACACCGATAAACTCATCTTT. It is translated as CALGEPRGSYSGRIHGYTDKLIF.

This clone has just a few counts. This chain links TRDV2 with TRDJ1; TRDD3 agrees at 13 bases. The junction had 4 bases not matched to a gene; V was cut back by 0 bases and J by 4 bases. This CDR3 has 16 amino acids. In germline, CDR1 is GEAIGNYY, CDR2 EKD. The chain's CDR3 is CACDTLLGDTDDKLIF. The CDR3 DNA reads TGTGCCTGTGACACCTTACTGGGGGATACGGACGATAAACTCATCTTT.

Details on this clone: TCRdb has a much larger clone's protein, which differs at residue 3 from the translation of this DNA, likely because of a read error; what is shown is the protein translated from the DNA. The gene calls are TRDV1 and TRDJ2, with TRDD3 as a possible D gene (5 bases). CDR1 and CDR2 (germline): TSWWSYY, QGS. CDR3 length: 15 residues. The CDR3 region has the DNA TGTGCTCCTGGGACGGAGGGATCTTTGACAGCACAACTCTTCTTT. Translation gives CAPGTEGSLTAQLFF.

In regard to this clone: TCRdb pairs this DNA with a much larger clone's protein that differs at residue 14, likely a read error; the protein shown was translated from the DNA. As DNA, the CDR3 is TGTGCCTGTGACGATGGCCTTCACCGACCACAATTTACCGGACCCCTGATCTTT. This codes for CACDDGLHRPQFTGPLIF. V gene TRDV2 combines with J gene TRDJ4; TRDD2 might be the D (5 bases). Germline V lookup: CDR1 GEAIGNYY, CDR2 EKD. CDR3 length: 18 residues. Trimming removed 3 bases from V and 3 bases from J, with 28 bases in between.